This T cell receptor (beta chain) was identified during a study of OX40 agonist ivuxolimab in advanced cancers. The CDR3 extends over 15 amino acids. V dropped 0 bases and J dropped 3 bases, with 8 bases sitting between them. The germline gives CDR1 MNHEY, CDR2 SVGAGI. Repertoires were generated with immunoSEQ multiplex PCR, while TCRdb's copy carries only in-frame clones and drops some. The sample shows about 79,000 clones, about 90% of them seen only once. This chain joins TRBV6-5 and TRBJ1-4; D remains ambiguous. This receptor was taken from an adult with an advanced solid tumor such as melanoma, head and neck, liver or kidney cancer. This sample comprised CD4+ or CD8+ T cells sorted from blood, obtained in a trial of the OX40 agonist ivuxolimab. The chain's CDR3 is CASSYSPVANEKLFF. The DNA for the CDR3 is TGTGCCAGCAGTTACTCGCCGGTAGCTAATGAAAAACTGTTTTTT.